The T cell receptor (beta chain) under discussion was sequenced for a study of CD8 T cells in ankylosing spondylitis. Quantitative 5'-RACE with molecular barcodes produced the TCR beta libraries. One entry per CDR3 protein results from TCRdb running MiXCR on the 5' RACE reads. The sample contains about 350,000 distinct CDR3 sequences, approximately 22% of which appear only once. The germline V and J ends were trimmed by 2 bases and 10 bases, with 10 bases remaining between them. Germline assignment: CDR1 SGHDT and CDR2 YYEEEE. The CDR3 length is 11 residues. The chain employs TRBV5-6 and TRBJ2-7; D call uncertain. Sequencing input: blood, either unsorted or a sorted T cell fraction (not recorded which). The sequence was obtained from a male donor with ankylosing spondylitis or in good health (not recorded which). CDR3 region: CASSFGVFQYF. CDR3 sequence (DNA): TGTGCCAGCAGCTTCGGAGTGTTTCAGTACTTC.